What follows is one T cell receptor (beta chain) and its context. Its antigen is not known. Mouse gene names and germline throughout. Coverage ceases 4 residues before the CDR3 finishes, and the germline J gene fills in the end. From germline, CDR1 is NNHNN and CDR2 SYGAGS (reference sequence). This CDR3 is built from 15 residues. Deletions cut 5 bases from V and 0 bases from J, with 11 bases between. The record originates from a study of CD8+ T cells in alopecia areata. About the study: Female C3H/HeJ mice aged roughly 7-10 weeks received skin from approximately 6-13-month-old C3H/HeJ donors with spontaneous alopecia.

As the sequencing template, cDNA was produced by extracting RNA and reverse transcribing it. Method: immunoSEQ multiplex PCR; TCRdb's copy keeps in-frame clones and lacks some. The sample contains under 350,000 clones, none of them singletons. Study results and caveats: Especially in alopecia totalis/universalis, lesional scalp showed greater clonality than normal scalp did. Whereas mice showed it more clearly, TCR sharing across patients was murkier, possibly because of HLA. Scalp sample data also include resident alphabeta T cells from normal skin.

On the basis of CD4, CD8alpha, NKG2D, NKG2ACE and other markers, pooled cutaneous lymph node cells were sorted. The receptor was isolated from a C3H/HeJ mouse with alopecia areata. This line is of MHC haplotype H2-k. Sequencing was done on a sample of CD4+ T cells sorted from a lymph node. This chain links TRBV13-2 with TRBJ2-2; a possible D gene is TRBD1 (6 bases). CDR3 DNA (partial): TGTGCCAGCGGCGGGACAAATCCAAACACCGGG. The encoded protein is CASGGTNPNTG. The CDR3 in its entirety is CASGGTNPNTGQLYF.